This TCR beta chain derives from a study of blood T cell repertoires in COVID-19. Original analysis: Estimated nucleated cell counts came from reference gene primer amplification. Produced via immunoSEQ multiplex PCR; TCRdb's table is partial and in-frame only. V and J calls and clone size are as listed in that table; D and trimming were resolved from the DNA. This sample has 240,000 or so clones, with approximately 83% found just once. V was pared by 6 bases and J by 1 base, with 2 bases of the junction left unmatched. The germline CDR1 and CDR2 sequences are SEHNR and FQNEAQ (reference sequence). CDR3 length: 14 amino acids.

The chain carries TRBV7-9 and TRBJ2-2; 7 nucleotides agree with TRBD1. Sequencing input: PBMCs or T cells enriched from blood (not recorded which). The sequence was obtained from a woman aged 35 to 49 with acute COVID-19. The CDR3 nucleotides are TGTGCCAGCAGGTACAGGGGGAACACCGGGGAGCTGTTTTTT. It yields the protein CASRYRGNTGELFF.